What follows are 27 T cell receptor beta chains derived from one specimen sequenced in a study of blood T cell repertoires in COVID-19 (dated by TCRdb to 2018 to 2020). Library preparation employed the immunoSEQ multiplex PCR assay. TCRdb retrieved this table from immuneACCESS and kept in-frame rearrangements only. Not all clones are present; in checked studies, unresolved V genes account for under half, and no reason is known for the remainder. This sample comprises a few hundred thousand clones, about 89% of them detected only once. Around 8% of the sample comes from the top ten. The sample taken for sequencing was peripheral blood. These receptors originate from a woman aged 45-59 years who had recovered from COVID-19.

This clone was seen at least ten times. V gene TRBV10-3 combines with J gene TRBJ2-7; a possible D gene is TRBD1 (5 bases). CDR3 length: 14 residues. Trimming left V 10 bases short and J 7 bases short, with 23 bases between. Germline CDR1 and CDR2: ENHRY and SYGVKD. The CDR3 DNA reads as TGTGCCACCATGTACAGCCCGCCAGGGAAGGAGCAGTACTTC. Residues: CATMYSPPGKEQYF.

This clone was counted a single time. This chain uses TRBV18 with TRBJ1-2; D remains unclear. CDR1 and CDR2 from the germline V gene are KGHSH and LQKENI. V gave up 2 bases and J gave up 7 bases, with 11 bases separating them. The CDR3 spans 13 residues. The CDR3 nucleotides read TGTGCCAGCTCACCAGTGGAGGGTTTTGGCTACACCTTC. Residues: CASSPVEGFGYTF.

The chain combines TRBV28 with TRBJ1-2, with D perhaps TRBD1 (6 bases). Germline CDR1 reads MDHEN; CDR2 reads SYDVKM. Trimming left V 5 bases short and J 8 bases short, with 18 bases between. The CDR3 sequence is 14 residues long. The CDR3 region has the DNA TGTGCCAGCAGTCCAGGGGACGGGCGCGGCGGCTACACCTTC. It codes for CASSPGDGRGGYTF.

The CDR3 here is CASSFNTGNSPLHF. The DNA of the CDR3 is TGTGCCAGCAGCTTTAATACAGGCAATTCACCCCTCCACTTT. V gene TRBV5-6 combines with J gene TRBJ1-6, with D perhaps TRBD1 (5 bases). With 2 bases removed from V and 7 bases from J, the gap between germline ends came to 10 bases. Germline values: CDR1 SGHDT, CDR2 YYEEEE. This CDR3 is built from 14 residues.

The rearrangement links TRBV30 to TRBJ1-2; 11 bases align to TRBD1. V was pared by 4 bases and J by 4 bases, with 5 bases of the junction left unmatched. Germline V gene sequence: CDR1 GTSNPN, CDR2 SVGIG (reference sequence). The CDR3 runs 14 residues. This CDR3 reads CAWTRTGGSYGYTF. CDR3 nucleotides: TGTGCCTGGACCCGGACAGGGGGCAGCTATGGCTACACCTTC.

The V call is TRBV3-1 (or the pseudogene TRBV3-2), the J call TRBJ2-5, with TRBD2 matching 10 bases. Germline CDR1 and CDR2: LGHDT and YNNKEL (reference sequence). The V and J ends lost 0 bases and 5 bases, in that order; junction bases with no gene match: 3. The CDR3 runs 15 residues. CDR3 nucleotide sequence: TGTGCCAGCAGCCAAGAGGCTAGCGGGGGTGAGACCCAGTACTTC. This sequence encodes CASSQEASGGETQYF.

The count of this clone is one. V usage is TRBV10-3 and J usage is TRBJ1-6; no firm D call. Germline lookup yields CDR1 ENHRY and CDR2 SYGVKD. Between the trimmed V and J ends, which lost 0 bases and 7 bases, there was a span of 10 bases. The CDR3 loop spans 15 amino acids. The CDR3 loop is CAISESSGGNSPLHF. CDR3 sequence (DNA): TGTGCCATCAGTGAGTCGTCAGGTGGGAATTCACCCCTCCACTTT.

The chain is built from TRBV19 and TRBJ1-1, with a tentative D call TRBD1 (6 bases). Germline V gene sequence: CDR1 LNHDA, CDR2 SQIVND (reference sequence). This CDR3 comprises 14 residues. With 4 bases removed from V and 5 bases from J, the gap between germline ends came to 14 bases. The CDR3 nucleotides read TGTGCCAGTAGTAGCGCGGGGGCGCGGACTGAAGCTTTCTTT. This encodes CASSSAGARTEAFF.

The gene calls are TRBV3-1 (or the pseudogene TRBV3-2) and TRBJ2-2; the match to TRBD1 covers 8 bases. With 2 bases clipped from V and 7 bases from J, the junction kept 6 bases outside the gene matches. This CDR3 has 15 residues. Germline V gene data show CDR1 as LGHDT and CDR2 as YNNKEL (reference sequence). The CDR3 loop is CASSQQTGVNGELFF. For the CDR3, the DNA is TGTGCCAGCAGCCAACAGACAGGGGTGAACGGGGAGCTGTTTTTT.

V is TRBV14 and J is TRBJ1-2; the D gene is possibly TRBD1 (6 bases). The CDR3 is made up of 16 amino acids. In germline, CDR1 is SGHDN, CDR2 FVKESK. Trimming removed 4 bases from V and 1 base from J, with 16 bases in between. In DNA form, the CDR3 reads TGTGCCAGCAGCCCCCGGCAGACAGGTCTTAACTATGGCTACACCTTC. As protein: CASSPRQTGLNYGYTF.

The chain recombines TRBV18 with TRBJ1-2; TRBD1 matches at 10 bases. The ends lost 1 base at V and 3 bases at J; junction bases unmatched: 11. The CDR3 consists of 18 residues. Germline CDR1 is KGHSH and CDR2 is LQKENI. CDR3 residues: CASSPQGPTGGADYGYTF. The CDR3 DNA sequence: TGTGCCAGCTCACCACAAGGGCCGACAGGGGGCGCAGACTATGGCTACACCTTC. Based on the CDR3 plus reference TRBV18 and TRBJ1-2, the full variable domain is NAGVMQNPRHLVRRRGQEARLRCSPMKGHSHVYWYRQLPEEGLKFMVYLQKENIIDESGMPKERFSAEFPKEGPSILRIQQVVRGDSAAYFCASSPQGPTGGADYGYTFGSGTRLTVV.

This clone was observed many times. This chain links TRBV27 with TRBJ2-5; 7 nucleotides align to TRBD1. The length of the CDR3 is 14 residues. The germline V gene has CDR1 MNHEY and CDR2 SMNVEV (reference sequence). Unmatched junction bases numbered 7, after V lost 5 bases and J lost 4 bases. The CDR3 protein is CASSPDGTVETQYF. The CDR3 coding sequence is TGTGCCAGCAGTCCGGACGGGACAGTAGAGACCCAGTACTTC.

The V gene is TRBV7-9, the J gene TRBJ2-4; D gene uncertain. V lost 5 bases and J lost 5, with 7 bases in between. The CDR3 runs to 12 residues. Germline loops: CDR1 SEHNR, CDR2 FQNEAQ (reference sequence). CDR3 loop: CASSLPENIQYF. Here the CDR3 DNA reads TGTGCCAGCAGCCTGCCGGAAAACATTCAGTACTTC.

The chain is built from TRBV7-6 and TRBJ2-7, with D maybe TRBD2 (6 bases). CDR1 and CDR2 (germline): SGHVS, FNYEAQ. This CDR3 spans 17 amino acids. V was shortened by 1 base and J by 6 bases, with 22 bases between the two germline ends. This CDR3 reads CASSLGGVQAWMCEQYF. DNA for the CDR3: TGTGCCAGCAGCTTAGGGGGGGTACAGGCTTGGATGTGCGAGCAGTACTTC.

This clone appeared a single time. V usage is TRBV6-1 and J usage is TRBJ1-3, with D uncertain. The ends were cut back, 0 bases at V and 3 bases at J, with 9 bases in the middle. The CDR3 is 15 residues long. Germline V gene lookup returns CDR1 MNHNS and CDR2 SASEGT. CDR3: CASSEARGLGNTIYF. CDR3 coding DNA: TGTGCCAGCAGTGAAGCTCGCGGGCTTGGAAACACCATATATTTT.

The gene calls are TRBV5-6 and TRBJ2-3; D possibly corresponds to TRBD2 (6 bases). Looked up from germline, CDR1 is SGHDT and CDR2 is YYEEEE. V was shortened by 4 bases and J by 0 bases, with 12 bases between the two germline ends. There are 15 residues in the CDR3. The CDR3 nucleotides read TGTGCCAGCAGCCTTACGACTAGTAGCACAGATACGCAGTATTTT. It codes for CASSLTTSSTDTQYF. The full variable domain, rest sourced from reference TRBV5-6 and TRBJ2-3, is DAGVTQSPTHLIKTRGQQVTLRCSPKSGHDTVSWYQQALGQGPQFIFQYYEEEERQRGNFPDRFSGHQFPNYSSELNVNALLLGDSALYLCASSLTTSSTDTQYFGPGTRLTVL.

The chain joins TRBV15 to TRBJ1-1, with D hard to call. V was trimmed by 1 base and J by 3 bases, leaving 6 bases between them. This CDR3 has 13 residues. The germline V gene encodes CDR1 LNHNV and CDR2 YYDKDF (reference sequence). The CDR3 sequence: CATSRGRDTEAFF. DNA of the CDR3: TGTGCCACCAGCAGAGGCCGGGACACTGAAGCTTTCTTT.

V is TRBV3-1 (or the pseudogene TRBV3-2) and J is TRBJ1-3, with TRBD1 matching over 8 bases. This CDR3 has 13 residues. Germline V gives CDR1 LGHDT, CDR2 YNNKEL (reference sequence). V lost 4 bases to trimming and J lost 7 bases; unmatched junction nucleotides: 3. The CDR3 here is CASSLNRGNTIYF. DNA for the CDR3: TGTGCCAGCAGCCTAAACAGGGGGAACACCATATATTTT.

V is TRBV15 and J is TRBJ2-3; D is uncertain. Germline V gene data show CDR1 as LNHNV and CDR2 as YYDKDF (reference sequence). This CDR3 is 16 amino acids long. V shed 0 bases and J shed 0 bases, with 10 bases lying between them. For the CDR3, the DNA is TGTGCCACCAGCAGAGAGAATGTGCGTAGCACAGATACGCAGTATTTT. Translated: CATSRENVRSTDTQYF.

The chain combines TRBV11-2 with TRBJ2-5; no reliable D call. The V end lost 0 bases, the J end lost 2 bases, and 7 bases lay between the germline ends. Germline V lookup: CDR1 SGHAT, CDR2 FQNNGV. This CDR3 spans 14 amino acids. In DNA form, the CDR3 reads TGTGCCAGCAGCTTAGAGAACTTACAAGAGACCCAGTACTTC. It codes for CASSLENLQETQYF.

J is TRBJ2-7 and V is TRBV6-5; 8 positions match TRBD2. The CDR3 runs 13 residues. Per the germline V gene, CDR1 is MNHEY and CDR2 is SVGAGI. The trim removed 4 bases at V and 3 bases at J, leaving 2 bases unmatched. CDR3 sequence reads: CASSFGTSYEQYF. The CDR3 coding sequence is TGTGCCAGCAGTTTCGGGACTAGCTACGAGCAGTACTTC.

The rearrangement links TRBV19 to TRBJ1-2; 7 nucleotides align to TRBD1. Germline V gene data show CDR1 as LNHDA and CDR2 as SQIVND (reference sequence). V lost 3 bases and J lost 8; bases outside the gene matches: 9. The CDR3 covers 14 residues. The CDR3 DNA reads TGTGCCAGTAGTATGCTAACAGGGGCGGAGGGCTACACCTTC. The encoded protein is CASSMLTGAEGYTF.

The CDR3 nucleotides read TGTGCCAGCAGCCCCCACAGGGGCGCCCCCTATGGCTACACCTTC. It is translated as CASSPHRGAPYGYTF. The chain has TRBV11-2 and TRBJ1-2; 7 bases fit TRBD1. This CDR3 is built from 15 residues. Trimming took 5 bases from V and 4 from J; bases not matched to a gene: 10. The germline CDR1 and CDR2 sequences are SGHAT and FQNNGV.

This clone has a single count. This chain uses TRBV5-5 with TRBJ2-5; 8 bases match TRBD2. The CDR3 has 15 amino acids. V gave up 3 bases and J gave up 3 bases; unmatched junction bases: 7. From germline, CDR1 is SGHKS and CDR2 YYEKEE (reference sequence). The CDR3 loop reads CASSSSGTREETQYF. The CDR3, as DNA: TGTGCCAGCAGCTCCTCCGGGACTAGAGAAGAGACCCAGTACTTC.

CDR3: CASSLPGTSETQYF. As DNA, the CDR3 is TGTGCCAGCAGCTTGCCAGGGACATCGGAGACCCAGTACTTC. V is TRBV7-3 and J is TRBJ2-5, with D tentatively TRBD1 (6 bases). The germline gives CDR1 SGHTA, CDR2 FQGTGA. Trimming stripped 3 bases from V and 5 bases from J, with 13 bases between. The CDR3 spans 14 residues.

This clone was picked up one time. The gene calls are TRBV7-2 and TRBJ1-5; 12 bases map to TRBD1. J gave up 7 bases and V 7 bases, and 8 bases lay outside the gene matches. CDR1 and CDR2 (germline): SGHTA, FQGNSA. This CDR3 has 15 residues. CDR3 loop: CASTLGTGGGQPQHF. The CDR3 region has the DNA TGTGCCAGCACGCTAGGGACAGGGGGCGGCCAGCCCCAGCATTTT.

The chain links TRBV6-5 to TRBJ2-1, with D possibly matching TRBD2 (6 bases). CDR3 length: 12 residues. Germline assignment: CDR1 MNHEY and CDR2 SVGAGI. CDR3 coding DNA: TGTGCAACGGGGGTAAGGGGTAATGAGCAGTTCTTC. Translating gives CATGVRGNEQFF.